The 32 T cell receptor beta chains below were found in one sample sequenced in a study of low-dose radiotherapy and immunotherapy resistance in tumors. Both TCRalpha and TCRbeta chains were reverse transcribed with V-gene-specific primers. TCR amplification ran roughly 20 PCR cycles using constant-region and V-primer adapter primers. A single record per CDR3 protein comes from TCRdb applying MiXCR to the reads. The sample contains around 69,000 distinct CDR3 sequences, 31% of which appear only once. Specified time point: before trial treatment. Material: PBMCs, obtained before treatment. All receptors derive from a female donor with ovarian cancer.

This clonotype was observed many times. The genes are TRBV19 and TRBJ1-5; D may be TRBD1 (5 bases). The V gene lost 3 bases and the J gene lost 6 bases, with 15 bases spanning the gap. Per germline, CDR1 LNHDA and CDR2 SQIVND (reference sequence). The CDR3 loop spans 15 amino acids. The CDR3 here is CASSIRRGGGQPQHF. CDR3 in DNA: TGTGCCAGTAGTATCCGGCGGGGGGGGGGTCAGCCCCAGCATTTT.

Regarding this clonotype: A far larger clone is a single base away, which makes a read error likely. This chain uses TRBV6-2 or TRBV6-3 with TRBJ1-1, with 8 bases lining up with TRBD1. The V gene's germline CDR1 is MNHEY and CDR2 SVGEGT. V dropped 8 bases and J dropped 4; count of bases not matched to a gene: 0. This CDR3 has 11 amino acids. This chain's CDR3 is CASGQGTEAFF. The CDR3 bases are TGTGCCAGCGGACAGGGCACTGAAGCTTTCTTT.

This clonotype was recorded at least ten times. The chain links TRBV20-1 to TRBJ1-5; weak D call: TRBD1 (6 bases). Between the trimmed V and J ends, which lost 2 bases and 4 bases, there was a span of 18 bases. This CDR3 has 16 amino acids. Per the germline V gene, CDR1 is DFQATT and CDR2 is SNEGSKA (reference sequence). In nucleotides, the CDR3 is TGCAGTGCTAGACTAGGGGGGAGTGGGGGAAATCAGCCCCAGCATTTT. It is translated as CSARLGGSGGNQPQHF.

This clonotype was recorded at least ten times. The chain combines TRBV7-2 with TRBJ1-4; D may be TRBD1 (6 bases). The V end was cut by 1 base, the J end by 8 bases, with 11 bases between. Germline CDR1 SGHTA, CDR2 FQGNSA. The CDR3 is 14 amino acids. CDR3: CASSLVRGREKLFF. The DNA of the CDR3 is TGTGCCAGCAGCTTAGTCAGGGGACGGGAAAAACTGTTTTTT.

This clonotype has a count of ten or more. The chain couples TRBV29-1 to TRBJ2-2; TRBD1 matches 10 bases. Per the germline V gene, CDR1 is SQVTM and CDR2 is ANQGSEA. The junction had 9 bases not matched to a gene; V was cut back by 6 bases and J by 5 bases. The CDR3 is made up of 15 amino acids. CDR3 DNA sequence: TGCAGCGTGGCTGACAGGGGGCGAGAAACCGGGGAGCTGTTTTTT. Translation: CSVADRGRETGELFF.

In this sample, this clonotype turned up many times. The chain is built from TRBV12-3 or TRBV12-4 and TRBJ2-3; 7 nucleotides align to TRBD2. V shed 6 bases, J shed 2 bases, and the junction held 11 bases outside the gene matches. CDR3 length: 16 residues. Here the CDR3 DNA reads TGTGCCAGCAGCCGAGAGAAAAGCGGGAACACAGATACGCAGTATTTT. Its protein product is CASSREKSGNTDTQYF.

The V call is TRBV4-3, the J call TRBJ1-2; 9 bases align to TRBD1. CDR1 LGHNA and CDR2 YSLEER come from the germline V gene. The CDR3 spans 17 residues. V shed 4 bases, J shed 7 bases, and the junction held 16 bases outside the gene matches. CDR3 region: CASSRAPGDRVRGGYTF. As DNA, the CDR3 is TGCGCCAGCAGCCGAGCACCAGGGGACAGGGTTCGAGGTGGCTACACCTTC.

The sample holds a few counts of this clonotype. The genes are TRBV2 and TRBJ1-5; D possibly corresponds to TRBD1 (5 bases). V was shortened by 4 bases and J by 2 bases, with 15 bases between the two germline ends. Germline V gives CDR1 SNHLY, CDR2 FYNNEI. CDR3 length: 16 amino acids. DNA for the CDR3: TGTGCCAGCAGTGGCGCCCCGCCGGGGGGCAATCAGCCCCAGCATTTT. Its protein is CASSGAPPGGNQPQHF.

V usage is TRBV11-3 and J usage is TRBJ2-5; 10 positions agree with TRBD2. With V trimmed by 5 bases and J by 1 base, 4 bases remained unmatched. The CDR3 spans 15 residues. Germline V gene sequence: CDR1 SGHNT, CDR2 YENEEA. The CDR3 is CASSLAGDVQETQYF. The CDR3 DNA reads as TGTGCCAGCAGCCTAGCGGGGGACGTCCAAGAGACCCAGTACTTC.

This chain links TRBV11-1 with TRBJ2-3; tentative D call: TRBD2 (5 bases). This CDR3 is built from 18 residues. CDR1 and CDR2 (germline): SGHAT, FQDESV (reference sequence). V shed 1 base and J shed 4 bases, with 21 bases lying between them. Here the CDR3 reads CASSLDRGGFPGADTQYF. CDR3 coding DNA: TGTGCCAGCAGCTTAGACCGGGGTGGATTCCCGGGCGCAGATACGCAGTATTTT.

The CDR3 bases are TGCGCCAGCAGTCAGGGACAGGGCTATAGCAATCAGCCCCAGCATTTT. Encoded protein: CASSQGQGYSNQPQHF. The chain employs TRBV23-1 and TRBJ1-5; TRBD1 matches 9 bases. TRBV23-1 is sorted into the ORF group, with uncertain function. Losses at the gene ends were 3 bases for V and 0 bases for J; bases not matched to a gene: 3. The CDR3 consists of 16 residues.

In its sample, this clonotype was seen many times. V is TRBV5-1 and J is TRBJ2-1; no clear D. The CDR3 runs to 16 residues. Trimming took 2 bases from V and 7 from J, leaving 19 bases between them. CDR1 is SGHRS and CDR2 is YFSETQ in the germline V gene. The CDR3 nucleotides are TGCGCCAGCAGCTTCGAGAATCCTGTTGATGGGAATGAGCAGTTCTTC. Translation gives CASSFENPVDGNEQFF.

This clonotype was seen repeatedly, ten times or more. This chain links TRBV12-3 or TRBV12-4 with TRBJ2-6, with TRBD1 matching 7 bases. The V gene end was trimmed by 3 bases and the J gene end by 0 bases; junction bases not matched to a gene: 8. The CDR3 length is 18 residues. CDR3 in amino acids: CASSFVGGAVSGANVLTF. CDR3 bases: TGTGCCAGCAGTTTTGTAGGGGGCGCGGTCTCTGGGGCCAACGTCCTGACTTTC.

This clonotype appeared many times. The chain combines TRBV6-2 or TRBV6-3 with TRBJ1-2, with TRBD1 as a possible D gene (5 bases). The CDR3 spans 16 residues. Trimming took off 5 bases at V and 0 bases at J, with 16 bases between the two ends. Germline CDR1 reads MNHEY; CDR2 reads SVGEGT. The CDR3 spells CASSPPGGEPNYGYTF. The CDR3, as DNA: TGTGCCAGCAGTCCCCCGGGGGGGGAACCTAACTATGGCTACACCTTC.

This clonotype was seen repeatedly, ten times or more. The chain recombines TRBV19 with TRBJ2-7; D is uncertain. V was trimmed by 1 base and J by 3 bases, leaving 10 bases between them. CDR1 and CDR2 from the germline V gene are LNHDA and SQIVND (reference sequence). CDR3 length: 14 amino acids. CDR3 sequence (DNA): TGTGCCAGTAGTATAGGGTTCTCAATCTACGAGCAGTACTTC. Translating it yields CASSIGFSIYEQYF.

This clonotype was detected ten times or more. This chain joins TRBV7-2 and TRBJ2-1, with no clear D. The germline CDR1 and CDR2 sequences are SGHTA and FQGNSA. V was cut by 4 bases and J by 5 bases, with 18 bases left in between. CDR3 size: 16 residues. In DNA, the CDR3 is TGTGCCAGCAGCTCCGGAGTTTTTCCGAGCGACAATGAGCAGTTCTTC. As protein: CASSSGVFPSDNEQFF.

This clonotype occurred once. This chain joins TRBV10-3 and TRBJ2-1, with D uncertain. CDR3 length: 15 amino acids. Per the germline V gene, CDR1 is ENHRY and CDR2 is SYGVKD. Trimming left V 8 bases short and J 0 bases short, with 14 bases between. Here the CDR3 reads CAILDPPSSYNEQFF. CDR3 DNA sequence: TGTGCCATCTTGGACCCTCCGAGCTCCTACAATGAGCAGTTCTTC.

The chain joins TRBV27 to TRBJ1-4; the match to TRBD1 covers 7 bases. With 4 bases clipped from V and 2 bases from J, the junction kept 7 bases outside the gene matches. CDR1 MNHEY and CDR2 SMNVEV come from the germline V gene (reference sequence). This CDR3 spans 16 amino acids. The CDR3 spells CASSSQGGGTNEKLFF. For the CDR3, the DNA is TGTGCCAGCAGTTCCCAGGGGGGTGGGACTAATGAAAAACTGTTTTTT.

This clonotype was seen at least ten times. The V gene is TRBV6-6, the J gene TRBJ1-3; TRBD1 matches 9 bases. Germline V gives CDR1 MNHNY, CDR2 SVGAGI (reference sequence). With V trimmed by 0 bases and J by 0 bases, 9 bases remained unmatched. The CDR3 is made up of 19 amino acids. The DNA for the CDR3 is TGTGCCAGCAGTTACTCGGACGGGACAGGGACCTTCTCTGGAAACACCATATATTTT. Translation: CASSYSDGTGTFSGNTIYF.

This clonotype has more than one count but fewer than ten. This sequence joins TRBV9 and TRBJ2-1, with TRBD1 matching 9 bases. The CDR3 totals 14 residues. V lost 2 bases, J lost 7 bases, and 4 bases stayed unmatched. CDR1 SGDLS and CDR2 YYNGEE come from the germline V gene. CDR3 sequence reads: CASSVGTGFNEQFF. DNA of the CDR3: TGTGCCAGCAGCGTCGGGACAGGGTTTAATGAGCAGTTCTTC.

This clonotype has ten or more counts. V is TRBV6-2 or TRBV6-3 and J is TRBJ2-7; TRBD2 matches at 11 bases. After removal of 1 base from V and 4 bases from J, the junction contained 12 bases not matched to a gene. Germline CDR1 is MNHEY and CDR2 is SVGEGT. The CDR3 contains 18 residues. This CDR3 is CASSYFPPLAGGAYEQYF. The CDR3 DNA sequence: TGTGCCAGCAGTTACTTCCCCCCTCTAGCGGGAGGCGCTTACGAGCAGTACTTC.

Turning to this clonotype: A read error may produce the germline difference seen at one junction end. In DNA form, the CDR3 reads TGTGCCAGCAGTCTGGAGGGGGGACAGGGGCCCTTC. Its translation: CASSLEGGQGPF. The genes are TRBV5-4 and TRBJ2-5; 10 nucleotides line up with TRBD1. Germline V gene data show CDR1 as SGHNT and CDR2 as YYREEE (reference sequence). The CDR3 spans 12 residues.

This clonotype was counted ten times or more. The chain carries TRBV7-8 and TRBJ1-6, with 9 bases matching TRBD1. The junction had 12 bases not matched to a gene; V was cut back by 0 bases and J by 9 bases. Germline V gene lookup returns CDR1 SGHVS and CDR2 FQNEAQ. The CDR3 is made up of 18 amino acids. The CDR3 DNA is TGTGCCAGCAGCTTAGCGACGGGACAGGGAAGAGTTGGTTCACCCCTCCACTTT. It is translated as CASSLATGQGRVGSPLHF.

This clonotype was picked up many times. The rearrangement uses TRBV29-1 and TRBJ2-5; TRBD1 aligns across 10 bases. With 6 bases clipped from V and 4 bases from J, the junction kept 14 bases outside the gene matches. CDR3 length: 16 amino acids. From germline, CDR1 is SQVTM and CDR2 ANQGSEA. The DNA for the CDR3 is TGCAGCGTCTCGGACTCGCCAGGACAGGGGGGAGAGACCCAGTACTTC. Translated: CSVSDSPGQGGETQYF. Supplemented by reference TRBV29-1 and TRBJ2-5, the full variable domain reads SAVISQKPSRDICQRGTSLTIQCQVDSQVTMMFWYRQQPGQSLTLIATANQGSEATYESGFVIDKFPISRPNLTFSTLTVSNMSPEDSSIYLCSVSDSPGQGGETQYFGPGTRLLVL.

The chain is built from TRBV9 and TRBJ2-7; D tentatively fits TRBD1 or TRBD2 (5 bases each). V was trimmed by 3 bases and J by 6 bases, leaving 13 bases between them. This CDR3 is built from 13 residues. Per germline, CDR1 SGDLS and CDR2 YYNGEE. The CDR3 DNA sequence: TGTGCCAGCAGCGCAGGGAATGGGGGCGAGCAGTACTTC. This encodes CASSAGNGGEQYF.

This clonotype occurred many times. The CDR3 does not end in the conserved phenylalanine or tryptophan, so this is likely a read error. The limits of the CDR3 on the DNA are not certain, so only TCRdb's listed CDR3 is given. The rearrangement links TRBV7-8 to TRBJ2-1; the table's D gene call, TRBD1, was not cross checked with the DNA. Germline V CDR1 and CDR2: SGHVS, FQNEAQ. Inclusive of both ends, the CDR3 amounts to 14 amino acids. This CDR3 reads CASSLISSDGRPLY.

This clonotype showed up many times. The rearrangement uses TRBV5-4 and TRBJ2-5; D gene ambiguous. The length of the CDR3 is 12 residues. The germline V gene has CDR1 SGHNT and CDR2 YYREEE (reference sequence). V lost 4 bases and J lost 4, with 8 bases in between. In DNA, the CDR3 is TGTGCCAGCAGCCTCCAGCGAGAGACCCAGTACTTC. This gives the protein CASSLQRETQYF.

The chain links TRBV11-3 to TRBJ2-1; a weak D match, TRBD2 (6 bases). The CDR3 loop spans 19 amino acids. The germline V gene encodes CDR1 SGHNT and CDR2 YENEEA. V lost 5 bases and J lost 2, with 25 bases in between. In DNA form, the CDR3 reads TGTGCCAGCAGCCCAGGAGGGCTGTTAAGGCGGGGCCCCTACAATGAGCAGTTCTTC. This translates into CASSPGGLLRRGPYNEQFF.

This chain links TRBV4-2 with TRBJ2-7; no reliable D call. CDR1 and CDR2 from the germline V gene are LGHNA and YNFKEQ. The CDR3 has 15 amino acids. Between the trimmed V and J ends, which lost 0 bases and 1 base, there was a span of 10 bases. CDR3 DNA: TGTGCCAGCAGCCAAGAGGCCAGTATGTCCTACGAGCAGTACTTC. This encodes CASSQEASMSYEQYF.

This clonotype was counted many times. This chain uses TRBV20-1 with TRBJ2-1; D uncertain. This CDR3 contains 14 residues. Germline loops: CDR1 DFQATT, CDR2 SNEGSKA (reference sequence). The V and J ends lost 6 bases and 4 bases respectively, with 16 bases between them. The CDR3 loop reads CSAADPGKYNEQFF. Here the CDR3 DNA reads TGCAGTGCGGCCGATCCCGGTAAATACAATGAGCAGTTCTTC.

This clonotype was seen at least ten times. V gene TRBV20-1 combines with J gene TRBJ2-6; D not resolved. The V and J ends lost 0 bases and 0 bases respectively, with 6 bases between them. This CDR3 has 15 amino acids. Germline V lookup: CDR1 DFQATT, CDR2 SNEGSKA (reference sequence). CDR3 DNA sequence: TGCAGTGCTAGAGACACGAGCTCTGGGGCCAACGTCCTGACTTTC. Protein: CSARDTSSGANVLTF.

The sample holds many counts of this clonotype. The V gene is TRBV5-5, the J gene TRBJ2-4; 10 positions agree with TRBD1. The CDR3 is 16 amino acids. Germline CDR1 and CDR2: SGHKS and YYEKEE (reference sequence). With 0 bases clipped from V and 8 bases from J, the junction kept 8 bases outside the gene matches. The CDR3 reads CASSLAAGQGQDIQYF. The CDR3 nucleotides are TGTGCCAGCAGCTTGGCCGCGGGACAGGGGCAGGACATTCAGTACTTC. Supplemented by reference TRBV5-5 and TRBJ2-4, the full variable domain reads DAGVTQSPTHLIKTRGQQVTLRCSPISGHKSVSWYQQVLGQGPQFIFQYYEKEERGRGNFPDRFSARQFPNYSSELNVNALLLGDSALYLCASSLAAGQGQDIQYFGAGTRLSVL.